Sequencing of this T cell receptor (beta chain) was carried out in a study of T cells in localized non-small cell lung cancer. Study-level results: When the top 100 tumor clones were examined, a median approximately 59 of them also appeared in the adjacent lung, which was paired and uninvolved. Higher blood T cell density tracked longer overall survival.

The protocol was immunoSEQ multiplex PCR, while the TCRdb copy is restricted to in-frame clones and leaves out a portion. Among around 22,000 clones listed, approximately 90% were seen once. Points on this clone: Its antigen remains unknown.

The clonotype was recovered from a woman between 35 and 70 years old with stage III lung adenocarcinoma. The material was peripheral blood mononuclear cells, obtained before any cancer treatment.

The CDR3 here is CASRPNLAGENIQYF. The CDR3 DNA reads TGTGCCAGCAGACCCAATCTAGCGGGAGAAAACATTCAGTACTTC. The chain recombines TRBV6-5 with TRBJ2-4; 10 nucleotides match TRBD2. V gave up 6 bases and J gave up 5 bases; unmatched junction bases: 7. The CDR3 consists of 15 residues. The germline gives CDR1 MNHEY, CDR2 SVGAGI.